Reported below is one T cell receptor (beta chain). As yet, its antigen is unknown. The V gene's germline CDR1 is SGHVS and CDR2 FQNEAQ. The CDR3 extends over 16 amino acids. Trimming shortened V by 3 bases and J by 5 bases, and 20 bases separated the two germline ends. This entry belongs to a study of PD-L1 blockade in urothelial cancer. Study summary: The analyses of blood took place 3 weeks (second dose) and 6 weeks after treatment start. The study recovered a median of roughly 150,000 T cells per blood sample.

Stated time point: pretreatment peripheral blood. Patients' urothelial carcinoma was locally advanced or metastatic. Study-wide results and limits: Pretreatment blood TCR clonality under the median forecast improved survival.

Sequenced by immunoSEQ multiplex PCR; TCRdb stores in-frame clones only, minus some. The sample lists fewer than 85,000 clones, roughly 84% seen once, with approximately 10% in the top ten. The origin of this receptor is a woman in her seventies with urothelial cancer. This specimen was PBMCs, taken around atezolizumab (anti-PD-L1) treatment. The chain recombines TRBV7-8 with TRBJ2-7; D is unresolved. CDR3 in DNA: TGTGCCAGCAGCTTTCGGCAGGCTCAATTTTCGGACGAGCAGTACTTC. Its protein product is CASSFRQAQFSDEQYF.